This is a list of T cell receptor beta chains from one sample in a study of identical twins. MiXCR was run by TCRdb on the 5' RACE reads, yielding one entry per CDR3 protein. This table has 1.5 million to 2 million distinct CDR3 sequences, about 32% appearing once. Specimen: cord blood. Receptors originate from a newborn girl in good health. Both conserved end residues are part of each CDR3. The order of the fields is D gene, J gene, V gene, clone size, CDR3 protein, CDR3 DNA. The D gene is left open where the match is weak. Some rows have no size entry. The others give once, few or many, or a class for an expanded clone.

TRBD2,TRBJ2-1,TRBV20-1,-,CSATGTSGGANEQFF,TGCAGTGCTACCGGGACTAGCGGGGGGGCTAATGAGCAGTTCTTC
TRBD1,TRBJ1-6,TRBV27,-,CASSHGGGSVNSPLHF,TGTGCCAGCAGTCACGGAGGGGGCTCGGTTAATTCACCCCTCCACTTT
TRBD2,TRBJ2-1,TRBV7-9,-,CASSIREEIRGGLHNEQFF,TGTGCCAGCAGCATTAGGGAGGAAATTCGGGGGGGCCTACACAATGAGCAGTTCTTC
-,TRBJ1-2,TRBV5-5,-,CAGSLVQGNYGYTF,TGTGCCGGCAGCTTGGTCCAGGGGAACTATGGCTACACCTTC
TRBD2,TRBJ2-3,TRBV20-1,once,CSARLLFLAATDTQYF,TGCAGTGCTAGACTCCTCTTTCTAGCGGCTACAGATACGCAGTATTTT
TRBD1,TRBJ2-3,TRBV29-1,few,CSVEAPDRAITDTQYF,TGCAGCGTTGAAGCGCCTGACAGGGCAATCACAGATACGCAGTATTTT
-,TRBJ2-3,TRBV7-2,-,CASSFVQRTDTQYF,TGTGCCAGCAGCTTTGTGCAGCGGACAGATACGCAGTATTTT
TRBD2,TRBJ2-1,TRBV12-3/TRBV12-4,-,CASSLRRGGVGYNEQFF,TGTGCCAGCAGTTTGCGGCGGGGGGGAGTTGGCTACAATGAGCAGTTCTTC
-,TRBJ2-4,TRBV11-2,many,CASSPLRGAKNIQYF,TGTGCCAGCAGCCCCCTAAGGGGCGCCAAAAACATTCAGTACTTC
-,TRBJ2-3,TRBV7-6,-,CASSLALGSTNTQYF,TGTGCCAGCAGCTTAGCCCTAGGAAGCACGAATACGCAGTATTTT
-,TRBJ2-7,TRBV3-1,-,CASSQDTNSYEQYF,TGTGCCAGCAGCCAAGACACTAATAGCTACGAGCAGTACTTC
TRBD1,TRBJ1-1,TRBV25-1,-,CASSEPGQGRTEAFF,TGTGCCAGCAGTGAACCGGGACAGGGAAGAACTGAAGCTTTCTTT
-,TRBJ1-6,TRBV5-1,-,CASSLARTPPSPLHF,TGCGCCAGCAGCTTGGCACGGACCCCGCCTTCACCCCTCCACTTT
TRBD2,TRBJ2-1,TRBV28,few,CASSLFSLAGNNEQFF,TGTGCCAGCAGTTTATTTTCTCTAGCGGGAAACAATGAGCAGTTCTTC
-,TRBJ2-1,TRBV20-1,few,CSAPETKRHEQFF,TGCAGTGCCCCTGAAACTAAGCGCCATGAGCAGTTCTTC
-,TRBJ2-3,TRBV11-2,once,CASSPLRLGLQTDTQYF,TGTGCCAGCAGCCCGCTCCGCCTGGGGTTGCAAACAGATACGCAGTATTTT
-,TRBJ2-3,TRBV11-2,-,CASSISGFGTDTQYF,TGTGCCAGCAGCATCTCAGGGTTTGGGACAGATACGCAGTATTTT
-,TRBJ2-7,TRBV6-1,few,CASSEAGFEQYF,TGTGCCAGCAGTGAAGCAGGTTTCGAGCAGTACTTC
-,TRBJ1-1,TRBV20-1,few,CSARDSKDTEAFF,TGCAGTGCTAGAGACTCGAAAGACACTGAAGCTTTCTTT
-,TRBJ1-5,TRBV27,few,CASSKDSPYQPQHF,TGTGCCAGCTCCAAAGACTCCCCGTATCAGCCCCAGCATTTT
-,TRBJ1-1,TRBV30,-,CAWSVQENTEAFF,TGTGCCTGGAGTGTACAGGAGAACACTGAAGCTTTCTTT
TRBD2,TRBJ2-1,TRBV28,few,CASSLWTSGRDEQFF,TGTGCCAGCAGTCTCTGGACTAGCGGGAGGGATGAGCAGTTCTTC
-,TRBJ1-6,TRBV21-1,few,CASSNRDYNSPLHF,TGTGCCAGCAGCAACCGGGACTATAATTCACCCCTCCACTTT
-,TRBJ1-2,TRBV5-1,few,CASSISFRGDYGYTF,TGCGCCAGCAGCATTTCGTTCAGGGGCGACTATGGCTACACCTTC
-,TRBJ1-2,TRBV30,-,CAWSVGINYGYTF,TGTGCCTGGAGTGTAGGGATTAACTATGGCTACACCTTC
-,TRBJ1-4,TRBV7-2,few,CASSLVSGSNEKLFF,TGTGCCAGCAGCTTAGTTTCAGGGAGTAATGAAAAACTGTTTTTT
TRBD1,TRBJ2-5,TRBV20-1,few,CSAWDRQETQYF,TGCAGTGCTTGGGACAGACAAGAGACCCAGTACTTC
TRBD2,TRBJ2-7,TRBV6-5,-,CASSSSGRGNEQYF,TGTGCCAGCAGCTCAAGCGGGAGAGGTAACGAGCAGTACTTC
-,TRBJ1-6,TRBV25-1,-,CASSDSQGSSYNSPPHF,TGTGCCAGCAGTGATAGTCAGGGGAGCTCCTATAATTCACCCCCCCACTTT
-,TRBJ2-1,TRBV12-3/TRBV12-4,few,CASSFRVADYNEQFF,TGTGCCAGCAGTTTTAGGGTAGCGGACTACAATGAGCAGTTCTTC
-,TRBJ1-2,TRBV29-1,many,CSVEVGVTGTGYTF,TGCAGCGTTGAAGTTGGCGTGACAGGCACAGGCTACACCTTC
-,TRBJ1-5,TRBV7-2,-,CASSYRVGGNQPQHF,TGTGCCAGCAGCTATAGGGTAGGGGGCAATCAGCCCCAGCATTTT
-,TRBJ2-3,TRBV6-2/TRBV6-3,few,CASSYSWADTQYF,TGTGCCAGCAGTTACTCCTGGGCAGATACGCAGTATTTT
-,TRBJ1-5,TRBV5-6,-,CTSSVGGSPQHF,TGTACCAGCAGCGTAGGGGGTTCGCCCCAGCATTTT
-,TRBJ2-1,TRBV12-3/TRBV12-4,-,CASNAMGNEQFF,TGTGCCAGCAACGCAATGGGGAACGAGCAGTTCTTC
TRBD2,TRBJ2-7,TRBV11-2,-,CASSRKGLAGETYEQYF,TGTGCCAGCAGCCGAAAGGGACTAGCGGGTGAAACCTACGAGCAGTACTTC
TRBD1,TRBJ2-7,TRBV12-3/TRBV12-4,few,CASSQTGGFAYEQYF,TGTGCCAGCAGCCAGACAGGGGGCTTTGCCTACGAGCAGTACTTC
-,TRBJ1-4,TRBV6-5,many,CASSYVGNEKLFF,TGTGCCAGCAGTTACGTGGGGAATGAAAAACTGTTTTTT
-,TRBJ2-1,TRBV2,few,CASRVWTLGDEQFF,TGTGCCAGCAGGGTGTGGACCCTTGGGGATGAGCAGTTCTTC
-,TRBJ2-7,TRBV1,few,CTSSRSRGLACHEQYF,TGCACCAGCAGCCGTAGTAGGGGACTAGCGTGCCACGAGCAGTACTTC
TRBD2,TRBJ2-5,TRBV5-8,-,CASSFGLAATDLSKQYF,TGTGCCAGCAGCTTCGGACTAGCCGCCACGGACCTAAGTAAGCAGTACTTC
-,TRBJ2-1,TRBV4-1,-,CASSRNAETQYNEQFF,TGCGCCAGCAGCCGGAATGCGGAGACCCAGTACAATGAGCAGTTCTTC
TRBD2,TRBJ2-5,TRBV7-9,-,CASSLPRLAGGETQYF,TGTGCCAGCAGCTTACCGAGACTAGCGGGGGGTGAGACCCAGTACTTC
-,TRBJ1-5,TRBV2,-,CASSGMGLQPQHF,TGTGCCAGCTCGGGGATGGGGCTTCAGCCCCAGCATTTT
-,TRBJ2-1,TRBV14,-,CASSHGRQQFSIVSSYNEQFF,TGTGCCAGCAGCCATGGACGGCAACAATTTTCGATAGTCAGCTCCTACAATGAGCAGTTCTTC
-,TRBJ2-5,TRBV5-1,-,CASSSPTSNVARQTQYF,TGCGCCAGCAGCTCCCCGACTAGTAACGTGGCTAGACAGACCCAGTACTTC
-,TRBJ1-4,TRBV7-2,-,CASSLDPTREKLFF,TGTGCCAGCAGCTTAGATCCTACACGTGAAAAACTGTTTTTT
-,TRBJ1-5,TRBV29-1,-,CSYRARGTGLPGNQPQHF,TGCAGCTACCGGGCCCGGGGGACGGGCCTACCGGGCAATCAGCCCCAGCATTTT
-,TRBJ2-7,TRBV12-3/TRBV12-4,many,CASSRDRSLYEQYF,TGTGCCAGCAGCAGAGACAGGTCCCTCTACGAGCAGTACTTC